A single sample is the source of the 19 T cell receptor beta chains below, sequenced in a study of blood T cells in healthy people across ages. Primed by a sample-barcoded 5' primer and a J-beta primer mix, a second PCR proceeded for 7 to 11 cycles. TCRdb processed the 5' RACE reads anew with MiXCR; each CDR3 protein has one entry. The sample records hundreds of thousands of distinct CDR3 sequences, approximately 30% being singletons. Sequenced input: blood. These receptors originate from a woman older than 75 in good health.

This clonotype has a count of ten or more. The chain links TRBV12-3 or TRBV12-4 to TRBJ2-5; TRBD2 matches 16 bases. The CDR3 has 16 residues. The J segment lost 11 bases and the V segment lost 5 bases, leaving 11 bases of the junction unmatched. Here the CDR3 reads CASSLRPGLAGGEQYF. The CDR3 DNA follows: TGTGCCAGCAGTCTTCGTCCGGGACTAGCGGGGGGGGAGCAGTACTTC.

This clonotype was detected once. The V gene is TRBV7-2, the J gene TRBJ1-2; D may be TRBD1 (6 bases). The CDR3 is 15 amino acids. CDR1 is SGHTA and CDR2 is FQGNSA in the germline V gene. CDR3 nucleotides: TGTGCTAGCGGCCCAATGACAGGCGATAACTATGGCTACACCTTC. This translates into CASGPMTGDNYGYTF.

This clonotype was seen more than once but under ten times. With a much larger clone just one base away, this may be a read error. The DNA for the CDR3 is TGCGCCGGCAGCTTAGGACTAGCGGTATACACAGATACGCAGTATTTT. This gives the protein CAGSLGLAVYTDTQYF. This chain joins TRBV5-1 and TRBJ2-3, with TRBD2 matching 10 bases. CDR1 SGHRS and CDR2 YFSETQ come from the germline V gene. CDR3 length: 16 residues.

This chain uses TRBV27 with TRBJ2-2, with 8 bases lining up with TRBD1. Trimming took 5 bases from V and 4 from J; bases not matched to a gene: 9. The CDR3 runs to 16 residues. The V gene's germline CDR1 is MNHEY and CDR2 SMNVEV (reference sequence). In DNA, the CDR3 is TGTGCCAGCAGTCCTAGGACAGGGAGATCCACCGGGGAGCTGTTTTTT. It translates to CASSPRTGRSTGELFF.

This chain connects TRBV5-1 to TRBJ2-2; D is unresolved. CDR1 and CDR2 from the germline V gene are SGHRS and YFSETQ. The CDR3 consists of 15 residues. Trimming left V 4 bases short and J 0 bases short, with 10 bases between. CDR3 sequence: CASSPINSNTGELFF. In DNA, the CDR3 is TGCGCCAGCAGCCCAATTAATTCGAACACCGGGGAGCTGTTTTTT.

To note about this clonotype: This may stem from a read error, because a much larger clone lies one nucleotide away. V gene TRBV20-1 combines with J gene TRBJ1-4; D is undetermined. The germline V gene encodes CDR1 DFQATT and CDR2 SNEGSKA (reference sequence). The CDR3 extends over 11 amino acids. The CDR3: CSARDYQKRFF. The CDR3 DNA follows: TGCAGTGCTAGAGATTACCAAAAACGGTTTTTT.

The gene calls are TRBV2 and TRBJ2-1; D is undetermined. V was shortened by 9 bases and J by 3 bases, with 15 bases between the two germline ends. Germline V gives CDR1 SNHLY, CDR2 FYNNEI. There are 14 residues in the CDR3. In DNA, the CDR3 is TGTGCCAGTCGCATGGAAATGAACTACAATGAGCAGTTCTTC. Its protein product is CASRMEMNYNEQFF.

This clonotype was observed many times. This sequence joins TRBV29-1 and TRBJ1-4; D remains unclear. The CDR3 spans 13 residues. Germline V gene data show CDR1 as SQVTM and CDR2 as ANQGSEA. Trimming shortened V by 8 bases and J by 1 base, and 11 bases separated the two germline ends. As DNA, the CDR3 is TGCAGCATTGTCCGAGGAACTAATGAAAAACTGTTTTTT. It specifies CSIVRGTNEKLFF.

This sequence joins TRBV20-1 and TRBJ2-3, with 14 bases identical to TRBD2. This CDR3 contains 17 residues. Trimming at V came to 6 bases and at J to 4 bases, leaving 12 bases not matched to a gene. Germline V lookup: CDR1 DFQATT, CDR2 SNEGSKA (reference sequence). The CDR3: CSARRTSGGPRADTQYF. CDR3 coding DNA: TGCAGTGCCCGGAGGACTAGCGGGGGGCCCAGGGCAGATACGCAGTATTTT.

This clonotype was counted at least ten times. The V call is TRBV9, the J call TRBJ2-7; a possible D gene is TRBD2 (5 bases). There are 13 residues in the CDR3. V gave up 2 bases and J gave up 6 bases, with 12 bases separating them. Looked up from germline, CDR1 is SGDLS and CDR2 is YYNGEE. The CDR3 bases are TGTGCCAGCAGCGTCGGGATCTTGGGCGAGCAGTACTTC. Translating it yields CASSVGILGEQYF.

The chain's CDR3 is CSARDHGVHPEKLFF. The CDR3, as DNA: TGCAGTGCTAGAGATCACGGAGTTCATCCGGAAAAACTGTTTTTT. This chain joins TRBV20-1 and TRBJ1-4, with unresolved D. Trimming removed 0 bases from V and 8 bases from J, with 16 bases in between. The germline gives CDR1 DFQATT, CDR2 SNEGSKA (reference sequence). This CDR3 is 15 amino acids long.

This clonotype was found a few times. The gene calls are TRBV19 and TRBJ1-2; D remains ambiguous. Germline CDR1 is LNHDA and CDR2 is SQIVND (reference sequence). The CDR3 sequence is 14 residues long. Trimming shortened V by 6 bases and J by 8 bases, and 19 bases separated the two germline ends. CDR3: CASSPSGSRGGYTF. In DNA, the CDR3 is TGTGCCAGTAGCCCAAGTGGTTCTAGAGGAGGCTACACCTTC.

In this sample, this clonotype turned up many times. This rearrangement joins TRBV20-1 to TRBJ2-3; D is possibly TRBD2 (5 bases). Germline V gives CDR1 DFQATT, CDR2 SNEGSKA (reference sequence). V gave up 1 base and J gave up 2 bases, with 13 bases separating them. The CDR3 extends over 15 amino acids. In DNA, the CDR3 is TGCAGTGCTAGAGCCGGTTTCGGGGACACAGATACGCAGTATTTT. Amino acid sequence: CSARAGFGDTDTQYF.

This clonotype showed up many times. A read error may be the cause here, since a much bigger clone is one base away. The rearrangement joins TRBV6-2 or TRBV6-3 to TRBJ2-7; TRBD2 matches 7 bases. V lost 5 bases and J lost 6; bases outside the gene matches: 13. The CDR3 length is 15 residues. Germline V CDR1 and CDR2: MNHEY, SVGEGT. CDR3 coding DNA: TGTGCCAGCAGTGCCTGGGACTCTCCGGGGGGCGAGCAGTACTTC. This gives the protein CASSAWDSPGGEQYF.

This clonotype showed up many times. The rearrangement joins TRBV25-1 to TRBJ1-2; 10 bases align to TRBD1. Germline loops: CDR1 MGHDK, CDR2 SYGVNS. The CDR3 consists of 15 residues. V gave up 3 bases and J gave up 2 bases; unmatched junction bases: 3. CDR3 sequence reads: CASSDPTGGNYGYTF. CDR3 nucleotide sequence: TGTGCCAGCAGTGATCCGACAGGGGGCAACTATGGCTACACCTTC.

V is TRBV20-1 and J is TRBJ1-1; D gene unclear. Germline V lookup: CDR1 DFQATT, CDR2 SNEGSKA (reference sequence). This CDR3 comprises 16 residues. The V end was cut by 6 bases, the J end by 0 bases, with 20 bases between. The CDR3 is CSATGDPGEMNTEAFF. The CDR3 bases are TGCAGTGCCACCGGTGACCCCGGAGAGATGAACACTGAAGCTTTCTTT.

V usage is TRBV27 and J usage is TRBJ1-4; D not resolved. The CDR3 is 14 amino acids. The germline V gene has CDR1 MNHEY and CDR2 SMNVEV (reference sequence). The germline V and J ends were trimmed by 5 bases and 7 bases, with 14 bases remaining between them. This chain's CDR3 is CASSITSAGEKLFF. CDR3 in DNA: TGTGCCAGCAGTATCACTTCCGCGGGTGAAAAACTGTTTTTT.

With regard to this clonotype: The germline gene is not matched at one end of the junction; a read error may be the cause. The chain links TRBV7-2 to TRBJ1-4, with 9 bases aligning to TRBD1. CDR3 length equals 14 residues. Germline CDR1 SGHTA, CDR2 FQGNSA. In DNA, the CDR3 is TGTGCCAGCAGCTTAGAGGGACAGGGAGGGAAACGGTTTTTT. Protein sequence: CASSLEGQGGKRFF.

As regards this clonotype: This may come from a read error, since a much larger clone is one base off. The CDR3 does not close with the conserved phenylalanine or tryptophan, likely indicating a read error. The chain is built from TRBV20-1 and TRBJ2-3, with D unclear. Germline CDR1 DFQATT, CDR2 SNEGSKA (reference sequence). The CDR3 has 12 amino acids. V lost 1 base and J lost 4, with 6 bases in between. This CDR3 is CSARAYADTQYV. CDR3 in DNA: TGCAGTGCTAGAGCGTACGCAGATACGCAGTATGTT.